This T cell receptor (beta chain) was recorded in a study of T-cell reconstitution after alpha-beta-depleted transplantation in children (dated by TCRdb to 2016 to 2017). Study-level background: T-cell immune reconstitution after TCRalphabeta/CD19-depleted allogeneic hematopoietic cell transplantation in children was quantitatively tracked in the study by means of TCR repertoire profiling. Points the paper makes about the study in general: In some patients, the high TCRbeta diversity seen at day 60 was put down to recipient T cells and intrathymic progenitors that had survived conditioning. The apparently early alphabetaT-cell count recovery about two months after transplant was reportedly dependent on only several hundred rapidly expanded clones derived from non-depleted graft cells. The frequencies of hyperexpanded clones fell over the following months, and after one year, T-cell counts and TCRbeta diversity were mostly attributed to newly produced T cells.

From cysteine to phenylalanine, the CDR3 is 13 amino acids long. Here the CDR3 DNA is all that survives: 39 bases in frame from base 1. Sequences DFQATT (CDR1) and SNEGSKA (CDR2) are obtained from the germline V gene (reference sequence). V drops 7 bases and J drops 0 bases, leaving 13 bases in between. A note on this clonotype: Which antigen it targets is not known. Base qualities are missing; no much larger clone stands one base away.

The library was obtained by PCR. TCRdb lists the instrument as Illumina HiSeq 2500. TCR libraries were prepared with molecular barcoding, using unique molecular identifiers to normalize TCRbeta repertoire quantification. TCRdb applied fastp at Q25 and MiXCR to the public reads, then kept only in-frame beta chains. Identical CDR3 protein sequences are pooled into one entry, listed with their most common genes and DNA. For this sample there are 90,000 to 150,000 distinct CDR3 sequences; roughly 23% appear just once. The top ten clonotypes cover about 10% of the sample. The sample's treatment or condition label, in plain terms: allogeneic hematopoietic cell transplantation with graft depleted of TCRalphabeta T cells and CD19 B cells. The transplant recipients were children given TCRalphabeta/CD19-depleted allogeneic hematopoietic cell grafts.

This TCR derives from a male patient aged 2 to 9 who had a stem cell transplant for chronic granulomatous disease, so the T cells may come from the graft donor. Sequencing was performed on PBMCs, mostly from graft donor cells, taken 180 days after TCRalphabeta/CD19-depleted stem cell transplant. The rearranged chain carries TRBV20-1 and TRBJ2-7; TRBD1 is perhaps the D gene, given 6 matching bases. The CDR3 reads CSVPGHRSYEQYF. The sequenced DNA: TGCAGTGTCCCGGGACACCGCTCCTACGAGCAGTACTTC.